This T cell receptor (beta chain) was recovered during a study of CD8 T cells in Susac syndrome. V lost 4 bases, J lost 7 bases, and 13 bases stayed unmatched. CDR3 size: 16 residues. CDR1 is MNHEY, CDR2 SVGEGT, per germline. TCR beta from blood CD8+ and CD4+ T cells was sequenced. Stable or active relapsing-remitting multiple sclerosis, untreated and meeting revised McDonald criteria, defined the controls. TEMRA cells were FACS-enriched, unlike CD8+ and CD4+ T cells, which were negatively isolated. It was with random hexamers that roughly 0.5 to 1 ug RNA was reverse transcribed. Amplification of TCR beta CDR3 spanned 54 Vbeta and 13 Jbeta via immunoSEQ multiplex PCR. From the immunoSEQ multiplex PCR reads, TCRdb called clonotypes with MiXCR, one entry per CDR3 protein. The sample holds a few hundred thousand distinct CDR3 sequences, about 88% seen once.

This receptor was obtained from a human donor with multiple sclerosis. The sample consisted of CD8+ T cells from PBMCs. The chain employs TRBV6-2 or TRBV6-3 and TRBJ2-1; 7 bases agree with TRBD1. The CDR3 coding sequence is TGTGCCAGCAGTTTTTATTACCTAGCCAGGGGGAATGAGCAGTTCTTC. Translating it yields CASSFYYLARGNEQFF.